Sequencing of this TCR beta chain was carried out in a study of human T cells and chemical hapten exposure. TCRdb re-called the RACE reads with MiXCR, one entry per CDR3 protein. The table has under 200,000 distinct CDR3 sequences, roughly 15% seen once. The time point denotes: patch test 1, 2 weeks after DPC sensitization. Noted treatment: therapeutic diphenylcyclopropenone sensitization with weekly scalp DPC. The V gene's germline CDR1 is MNHEY and CDR2 SVGAGI. The CDR3 loop spans 15 amino acids. The V end was cut by 6 bases, the J end by 4 bases, with 15 bases between. Sequenced material: whole blood, taken in connection with sensitization to the hapten diphenylcyclopropenone (DPC). This rearrangement joins TRBV6-5 to TRBJ2-2; D is possibly TRBD2 (7 bases). The TCR was taken from a woman aged 30 to 39 with alopecia areata. Some clones in this sample may be carry-over from other donors' samples. In nucleotides, the CDR3 is TGTGCCAGCAGGCCACCTGGGGGGGCCACCGGGGAGCTGTTTTTT. This translates into CASRPPGGATGELFF.